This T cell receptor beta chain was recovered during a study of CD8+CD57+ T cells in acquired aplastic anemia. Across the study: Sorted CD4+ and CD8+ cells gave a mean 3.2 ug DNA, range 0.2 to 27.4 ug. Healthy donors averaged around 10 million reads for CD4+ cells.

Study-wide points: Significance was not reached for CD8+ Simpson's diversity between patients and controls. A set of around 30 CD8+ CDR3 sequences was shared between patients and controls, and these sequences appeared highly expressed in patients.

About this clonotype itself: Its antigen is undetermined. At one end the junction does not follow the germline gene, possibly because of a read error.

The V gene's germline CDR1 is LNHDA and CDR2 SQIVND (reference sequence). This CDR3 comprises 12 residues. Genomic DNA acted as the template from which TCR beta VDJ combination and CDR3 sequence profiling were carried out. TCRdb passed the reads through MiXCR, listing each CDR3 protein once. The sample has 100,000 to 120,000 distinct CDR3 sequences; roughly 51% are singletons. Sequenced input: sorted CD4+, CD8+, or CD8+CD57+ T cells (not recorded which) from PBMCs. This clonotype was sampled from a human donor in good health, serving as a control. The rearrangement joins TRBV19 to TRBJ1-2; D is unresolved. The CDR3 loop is CASSVGSEGYAF. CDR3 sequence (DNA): TGTGCCAGTAGTGTTGGCTCAGAGGGCTACGCCTTC.